This T cell receptor beta chain appears in the sequencing data of a study of blood T cell repertoires in COVID-19. Method: immunoSEQ multiplex PCR; TCRdb's copy keeps in-frame clones and lacks some. The data hold 70,000 to 100,000 clones, with 90% observed a single time. Germline V gene data show CDR1 as LGHNA and CDR2 as YNFKEQ. This CDR3 region has 17 residues. After removal of 0 bases from V and 5 bases from J, the junction contained 6 bases not matched to a gene. Sequenced material: peripheral blood. The gene calls are TRBV4-2 and TRBJ2-2; 10 nucleotides align to TRBD2. The receptor comes from a man aged 55-75 years with acute or convalescent COVID-19. The CDR3 bases are TGTGCCAGCAGCCAAGACAAGCTAGCGGGAGTTACCGGGGAGCTGTTTTTT. Encoded protein: CASSQDKLAGVTGELFF.